This TCR beta chain was recorded in a study of human T cells and chemical hapten exposure. Looking at the study overall: 2% DPC was applied to about 2 cm by about 2 cm of upper inner arm skin for sensitization. Mainly, slight library volume differences in the pool made TCR yields vary. Patch tests of 0.01% DPC on the upper back were read at 6 days. While the roughly 23-week study was under way, patients received diphenylcyclopropenone on the scalp every week.

TCRdb re-called the RACE reads with MiXCR, one entry per CDR3 protein. Among about 110,000 distinct CDR3 sequences listed, about a tenth were seen once. This clonotype was seen a handful of times. V dropped 3 bases and J dropped 6; count of bases not matched to a gene: 8. This CDR3 contains 16 residues. CDR1 and CDR2 from the germline V gene are SGDLS and YYNGEE. The time point was: patch test 2, 6 weeks after DPC sensitization. Specified treatment: therapeutic diphenylcyclopropenone sensitization with weekly scalp DPC. The sequence came from a woman in her forties with alopecia areata. Some clones in this sample may be carry-over from other donors' samples. Specimen: whole blood, collected in connection with sensitization to the hapten diphenylcyclopropenone (DPC). V is TRBV9 and J is TRBJ2-3; TRBD2 aligns across 12 bases. Here the CDR3 reads CASSAPLAGGQDTQYF. The CDR3 nucleotides read TGTGCCAGCAGCGCCCCACTAGCGGGGGGTCAGGATACGCAGTATTTT. The full variable domain, its missing parts supplied by reference TRBV9 and TRBJ2-3, is DSGVTQTPKHLITATGQRVTLRCSPRSGDLSVYWYQQSLDQGLQFLIQYYNGEERAKGNILERFSAQQFPDLHSELNLSSLELGDSALYFCASSAPLAGGQDTQYFGPGTRLTVL.